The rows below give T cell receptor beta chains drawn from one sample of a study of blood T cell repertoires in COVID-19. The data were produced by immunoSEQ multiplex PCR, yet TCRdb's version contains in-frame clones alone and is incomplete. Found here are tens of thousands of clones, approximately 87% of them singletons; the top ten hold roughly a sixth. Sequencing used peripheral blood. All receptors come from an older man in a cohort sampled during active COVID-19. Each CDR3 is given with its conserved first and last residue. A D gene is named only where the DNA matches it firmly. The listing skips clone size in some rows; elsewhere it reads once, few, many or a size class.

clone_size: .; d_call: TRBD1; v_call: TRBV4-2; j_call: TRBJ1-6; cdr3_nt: TGTGCCAGCAGCCAACTCAGGGACAGGGCTTTTTCGGGCTCACCCCTCCACTTT; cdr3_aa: CASSQLRDRAFSGSPLHF
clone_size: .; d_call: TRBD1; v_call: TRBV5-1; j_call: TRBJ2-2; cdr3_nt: TGCGCCAGCAGCTGGGGGACAGGGGCAGGTACCGGGGAGCTGTTTTTT; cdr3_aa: CASSWGTGAGTGELFF
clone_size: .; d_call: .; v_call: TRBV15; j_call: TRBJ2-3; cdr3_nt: TGTGCCACCAGCAGAGGATCGGAGACAGCGAGCACAGATACGCAGTATTTT; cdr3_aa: CATSRGSETASTDTQYF
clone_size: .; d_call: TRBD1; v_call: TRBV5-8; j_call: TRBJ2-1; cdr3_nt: TGTGCCAGCAGCTTGTGGACAGGGGCCTATTCCTCCTACAATGAGCAGTTCTTC; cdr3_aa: CASSLWTGAYSSYNEQFF
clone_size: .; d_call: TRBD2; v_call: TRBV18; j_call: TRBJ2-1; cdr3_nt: TGTGCCAGCTCACCAGGACTAGCGGGGGCTAGTGAGCAGTTCTTC; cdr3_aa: CASSPGLAGASEQFF
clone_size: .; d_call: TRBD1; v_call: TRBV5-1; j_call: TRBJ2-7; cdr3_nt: TGCGCCAGCAGCTTGGTCCCGGACAGGGTCTACGAGCAGTACTTC; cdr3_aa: CASSLVPDRVYEQYF
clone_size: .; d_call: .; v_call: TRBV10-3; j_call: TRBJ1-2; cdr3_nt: TGTGCCATCGGTAGCCAAAACTATGGCTACACCTTC; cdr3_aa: CAIGSQNYGYTF
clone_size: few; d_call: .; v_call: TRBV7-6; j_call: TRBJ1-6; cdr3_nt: TGTGCCAGCAGCTTAGACACAGGGACCAATAATTCACCCCTCCACTTT; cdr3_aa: CASSLDTGTNNSPLHF
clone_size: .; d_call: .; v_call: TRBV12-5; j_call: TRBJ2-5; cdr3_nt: TGTGCTAGCGCCAACGGGGGGCCGTCCCAAGAGACCCAGTACTTC; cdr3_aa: CASANGGPSQETQYF
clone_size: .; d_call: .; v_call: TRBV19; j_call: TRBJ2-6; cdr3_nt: TGTGCCAGTACTCTCTCTGGGGCCAACGTCCTGACTTTC; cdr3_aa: CASTLSGANVLTF
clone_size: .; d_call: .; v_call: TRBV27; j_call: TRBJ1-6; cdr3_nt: TGTGCCAGCAGTTTGGGCAGCCCTAATTCACCCCTCCACTTT; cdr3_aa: CASSLGSPNSPLHF
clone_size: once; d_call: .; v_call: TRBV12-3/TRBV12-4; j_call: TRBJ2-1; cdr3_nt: TGTGCCAGCACCCTGGACATCTACAATGAGCAGTTCTTC; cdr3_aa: CASTLDIYNEQFF
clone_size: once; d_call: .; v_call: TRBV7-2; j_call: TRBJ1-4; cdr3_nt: TGTGCCAGCAGCTTACAGGGGCTAGGGGAAAAACTGTTTTTT; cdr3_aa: CASSLQGLGEKLFF
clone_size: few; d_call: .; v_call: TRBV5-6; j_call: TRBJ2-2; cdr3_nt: TGTGCCAGCAGCTTTCGACTTCTGTCCGGGGAGCTGTTTTTT; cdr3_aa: CASSFRLLSGELFF
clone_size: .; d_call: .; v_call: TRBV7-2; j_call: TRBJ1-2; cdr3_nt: TGTGCCAGCAGCTTCGGGAATAACTATGGCTACACCTTC; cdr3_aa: CASSFGNNYGYTF
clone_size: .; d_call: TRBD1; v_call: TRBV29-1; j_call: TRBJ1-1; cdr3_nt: TGCAGCGTTGAAGGGACAGGGGGCCCTGAAGCTTTCTTT; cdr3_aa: CSVEGTGGPEAFF
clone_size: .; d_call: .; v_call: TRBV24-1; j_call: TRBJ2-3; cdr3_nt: TGTGCCACCAGGGACAGAGTCACAGATACGCAGTATTTT; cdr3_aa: CATRDRVTDTQYF
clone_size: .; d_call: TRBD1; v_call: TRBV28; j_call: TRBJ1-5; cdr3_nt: TGTGCCAGCCAATTGGAGGACAGGAGCAATCAGCCCCAGCATTTT; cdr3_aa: CASQLEDRSNQPQHF
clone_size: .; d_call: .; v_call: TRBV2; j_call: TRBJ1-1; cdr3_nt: TGTGCCAGCAGACTACAGGGTTCCGGGGACACTGAAGCTTTCTTT; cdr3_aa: CASRLQGSGDTEAFF
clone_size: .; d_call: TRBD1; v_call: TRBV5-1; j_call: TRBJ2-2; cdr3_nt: TGCGCCAGCAGCGCCTCCGGGACAGGGACCGGGGAGCTGTTTTTT; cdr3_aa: CASSASGTGTGELFF
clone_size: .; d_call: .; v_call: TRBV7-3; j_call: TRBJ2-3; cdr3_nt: TGTGCCAGCAGCCGGGACACTGGGGCGCAGTATTTT; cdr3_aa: CASSRDTGAQYF
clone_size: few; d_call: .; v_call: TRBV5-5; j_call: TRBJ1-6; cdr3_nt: TGTGCCAGCAGCTTGGCTATTCCCCAGGGGCATTCACCCCTCCACTTT; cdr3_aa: CASSLAIPQGHSPLHF
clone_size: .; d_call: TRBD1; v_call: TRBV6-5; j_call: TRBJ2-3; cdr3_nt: TGTGCCAGCAGTTACTCTGGACAGGGGGCGGCAGATACGCAGTATTTT; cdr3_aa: CASSYSGQGAADTQYF
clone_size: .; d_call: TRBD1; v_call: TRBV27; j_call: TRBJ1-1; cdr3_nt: TGTGCCAGCACCTCCCAGGGGGGAATTGAAGCTTTCTTT; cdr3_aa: CASTSQGGIEAFF
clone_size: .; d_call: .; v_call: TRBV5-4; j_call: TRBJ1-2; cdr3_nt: TGTGCCAGCAGCTACCGGGACATGAGCTACACCTTC; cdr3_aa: CASSYRDMSYTF
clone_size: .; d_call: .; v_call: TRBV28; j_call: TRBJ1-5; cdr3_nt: TGTGCCAGCACCGGGGGGGGGTTATATAGCAATCAGCCCCAGCATTTT; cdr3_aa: CASTGGGLYSNQPQHF
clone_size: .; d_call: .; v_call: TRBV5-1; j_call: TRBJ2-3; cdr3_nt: TGCGCCAGCAGAGGATCAGGCCACAGGGTTGGGGCAGATACGCAGTATTTT; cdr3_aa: CASRGSGHRVGADTQYF
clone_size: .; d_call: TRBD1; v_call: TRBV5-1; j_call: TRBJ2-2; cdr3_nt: TGCGCCAGCAGCTTGCAGGGGGAGATCACCGGGGAGCTGTTTTTT; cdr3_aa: CASSLQGEITGELFF
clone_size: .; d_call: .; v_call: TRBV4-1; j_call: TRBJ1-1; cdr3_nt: TGCGCCAGCAGGGACAGCGGGGGGGACACTGAAGCTTTCTTT; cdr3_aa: CASRDSGGDTEAFF
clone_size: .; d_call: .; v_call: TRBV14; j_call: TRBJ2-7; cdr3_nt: TGTGCCAGCAGCCAAGACAGGGGTTTGAGCTACGAGCAGTACTTC; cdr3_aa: CASSQDRGLSYEQYF
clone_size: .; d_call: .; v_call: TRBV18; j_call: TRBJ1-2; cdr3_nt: TGTGCCAGCTCACCACCTTCCACAGCCTATCTATTGTCCTTC; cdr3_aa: CASSPPSTAYLLSF
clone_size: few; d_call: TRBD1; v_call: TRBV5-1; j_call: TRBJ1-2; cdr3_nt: TGCGCCAGCCGGGTTACGTCCGACAGGGGCGTAGATGGCTACACCTTC; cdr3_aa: CASRVTSDRGVDGYTF
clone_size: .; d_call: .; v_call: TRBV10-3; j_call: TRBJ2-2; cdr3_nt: TGTGCCATCAGTGAGCCTCGGGACACCGGGGAGCTGTTTTTT; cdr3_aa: CAISEPRDTGELFF
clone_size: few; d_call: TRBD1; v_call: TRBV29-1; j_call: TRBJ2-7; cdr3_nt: TGCAGCGTCGAGGACAGGCCCCTCGCTGAGCAGTACTTC; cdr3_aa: CSVEDRPLAEQYF
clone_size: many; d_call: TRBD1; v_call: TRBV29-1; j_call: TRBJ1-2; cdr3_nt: TGCAGCGTTGATTACAGGGGCCTCTACACCTTC; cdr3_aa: CSVDYRGLYTF